This T cell receptor (beta chain) derives from a study of cytotoxic CD8 clonotypes in ibrutinib-treated CLL. As for the study in general: Partial response was seen in roughly 24 patients and complete response in 2; after median roughly six years, roughly 14 stayed remitted, about 12 progressed. Mean yields were 255,043 productive templates and 94,082 productive rearrangements per sample.

The protocol was immunoSEQ multiplex PCR, while the TCRdb copy is restricted to in-frame clones and leaves out a portion. The sample lists 85,000 or so clones; roughly 80% were seen once. With regard to this clone: What it binds is unknown.

Overall study findings and caveats: Baseline clonality was higher than in age-matched healthy donors and moved in step with circulating CD8+ T-cell counts. Clonality went up at ibrutinib response and then declined back toward baseline at progression.

Germline CDR1 is SGHTA and CDR2 is FQGNSA. The CDR3 runs to 13 residues. Trimming removed 5 bases at V and 1 base at J, with 8 bases between. The input for sequencing was PBMCs, taken after 12 months of ibrutinib treatment. This TCR came from a human donor with chronic lymphocytic leukemia. The chain joins TRBV7-2 to TRBJ1-2; D remains ambiguous. This chain's CDR3 is CASSLTVNYGYTF. For the CDR3, the DNA is TGTGCCAGCAGCCTGACGGTTAACTATGGCTACACCTTC. Supplemented by reference TRBV7-2 and TRBJ1-2, the full variable domain reads GAGVSQSPSNKVTEKGKDVELRCDPISGHTALYWYRQSLGQGLEFLIYFQGNSAPDKSGLPSDRFSAERTGGSVSTLTIQRTQQEDSAVYLCASSLTVNYGYTFGSGTRLTVV.